The present T cell receptor (beta chain) was sequenced within a study of brain T cells in children with intractable seizures. V lost 3 bases and J 12 bases, leaving 11 bases between the germline ends. Per the germline V gene, CDR1 is KGHDR and CDR2 is SFDVKD. The CDR3 contains 12 residues. Some clones are missing from TCRdb's copy, which holds only in-frame ones; the method was immunoSEQ multiplex PCR. The sample lists around 80,000 clones; around 91% were seen once. Sequencing was limited to surgery cases with top T cell transcript signatures in brain tissue. The chain employs TRBV24-1 and TRBJ2-1; D ambiguous. The specimen was peripheral blood, collected at surgery. The receptor was derived from a girl aged 2 to 10 with Rasmussen encephalitis and intractable seizures. This CDR3 is CATSDPLERQFF. CDR3 sequence (DNA): TGTGCCACCAGTGATCCACTGGAGAGGCAGTTCTTC.